This is a list of T cell receptor beta chains from one sample in a study of blood T cell repertoires in COVID-19. The method was immunoSEQ multiplex PCR; TCRdb's version includes in-frame clones alone and lacks a portion of them. The data hold some 240,000 clones, with around 84% observed a single time. What was sequenced was peripheral blood. The receptors originated from a woman between 40 and 50 years old who had recovered from COVID-19. The conserved cysteine and the conserved F or W are not part of the CDR3 here.

v_call,cdr3_aa
TRBV18,ASSPRGSTEAF
TRBV7-2,ASSFHTGDSGNTIY
TRBV2,ASAAGGDQKLF
TRBV6-2/TRBV6-3,ASSRGIAGGNTGELF
TRBV5-1,ASILTTGDYGYT
TRBV2,ASSERQGTEAF
TRBV11-3,ASSPPGQISGNTIY
TRBV7-8,ASSYGQGDMWEQY
TRBV10-2,ASKNPGGHSPLH
TRBV29-1,SVSLEEAEAF
TRBV3-1/TRBV3-2,ASSKPGQGYGYT
TRBV4-1,ASSPGQGSMNTEAF
TRBV7-2,ASSFTRNTEAF
TRBV28,ASSPRGREQY
TRBV4-3,ASSPQMGRGNEKLF
TRBV27,ASSSSPGQGYYGYT